This T cell receptor beta chain was observed in a study of blood T cell repertoires in COVID-19. Study details: Some COVID-19 samples were acute and others convalescent; all came from the United States, Italy and Spain. T cells, B-cell-depleted T cells, or PBMCs provided the cDNA or gDNA that served as material.

Study processing details: Reference gene primers were amplified, and this amplification served to estimate nucleated cell counts. Some clones are missing from TCRdb's copy, which holds only in-frame ones; the method was immunoSEQ multiplex PCR. V and J calls and clone size come straight from that table; D and trimming were deduced from the DNA. This sample has roughly 100,000 clones, with over 80% found just once. V lost 0 bases and J lost 6; bases outside the gene matches: 14. Germline assignment: CDR1 SGDLS and CDR2 YYNGEE. The CDR3 consists of 18 residues. The specimen sequenced was peripheral blood. This TCR came from a man in his fifties with active COVID-19. The chain carries TRBV9 and TRBJ2-1, with 8 bases lining up with TRBD2. CDR3 in amino acids: CASSVVGLSGSLSNEQFF. For the CDR3, the DNA is TGTGCCAGCAGCGTAGTGGGGTTGAGCGGGAGTTTGAGCAATGAGCAGTTCTTC. The complete variable domain, with remaining parts taken from reference TRBV9 and TRBJ2-1, reads DSGVTQTPKHLITATGQRVTLRCSPRSGDLSVYWYQQSLDQGLQFLIQYYNGEERAKGNILERFSAQQFPDLHSELNLSSLELGDSALYFCASSVVGLSGSLSNEQFFGPGTRLTVL.